This is a list of T cell receptor beta chains from one sample in a study of cytomegalovirus exposure and HLA in healthy donors. Method: immunoSEQ multiplex PCR; TCRdb's copy keeps in-frame clones and lacks some. The data hold about 80,000 clones, with around 60% observed a single time. The source material was PBMCs. The source is a male donor in good health and CMV-seropositive. CDR3s include the opening cysteine and the closing phenylalanine or tryptophan. D genes are given only for firm matches. Clone sizes are given selectively: once, few, many, or a class where the clone is expanded.

size	V	D	J	CDR3	DNA
.	TRBV7-2	.	TRBJ2-7	CASSPRTNEQYF	TGTGCCAGCAGCCCTCGGACAAACGAGCAGTACTTC
.	TRBV4-2	TRBD2	TRBJ2-3	CASSQDGDSGRGYF	TGTGCCAGCAGCCAAGATGGGGATAGCGGGAGGGGGTATTTT
.	TRBV6-5	TRBD1	TRBJ2-7	CASSGTGDYEQYF	TGTGCCAGCAGTGGGACAGGGGACTACGAGCAGTACTTC
.	TRBV2	TRBD2	TRBJ2-3	CASSGLAGVQDTQYF	TGTGCCAGCAGTGGACTAGCGGGGGTTCAGGATACGCAGTATTTT
.	TRBV2	.	TRBJ2-5	CARGRGSETQYF	TGTGCCCGCGGCCGGGGTTCGGAGACCCAGTACTTC
.	TRBV4-3	TRBD2	TRBJ2-2	CASSQDWGLAGIPANTGELFF	TGCGCCAGCAGCCAAGATTGGGGACTAGCGGGAATACCCGCGAACACCGGGGAGCTGTTTTTT
.	TRBV7-2	TRBD2	TRBJ2-1	CASSFAIAGGAYNEQFF	TGTGCCAGCAGCTTCGCAATAGCGGGAGGGGCCTACAATGAGCAGTTCTTC
few	TRBV6-6	.	TRBJ2-2	CASARGGVTGELFF	TGTGCCAGCGCCAGAGGGGGGGTTACCGGGGAGCTGTTTTTT
.	TRBV18	.	TRBJ2-3	CASSPWAAAQGTQYF	TGTGCCAGCTCACCGTGGGCCGCGGCCCAGGGTACGCAGTATTTT
few	TRBV25-1	.	TRBJ2-2	CASSEDRLTGELFF	TGTGCCAGCAGCGAGGACAGACTCACCGGGGAGCTGTTTTTT
.	TRBV11-2	.	TRBJ2-1	CASSLGLVTYNEQFF	TGTGCCAGCAGCTTAGGGCTAGTAACCTACAATGAGCAGTTCTTC
.	TRBV27	.	TRBJ2-5	CASRRDGETQYF	TGTGCCAGCCGGAGGGACGGAGAGACCCAGTACTTC
.	TRBV7-3	.	TRBJ1-1	CASRVREGTEAFF	TGTGCCAGCAGGGTACGGGAGGGCACTGAAGCTTTCTTT
.	TRBV9	TRBD2	TRBJ2-3	CASSQGLVTDTQYF	TGTGCCAGCAGCCAGGGACTAGTAACCGATACGCAGTATTTT
once	TRBV28	.	TRBJ1-1	CASSFSDRSEAFF	TGTGCCAGCAGTTTTTCCGACAGGAGTGAAGCTTTCTTT
few	TRBV5-8	.	TRBJ1-6	CASSSRGFNSPLHF	TGTGCCAGCAGTTCCAGGGGTTTTAATTCACCCCTCCACTTT
.	TRBV9	TRBD2	TRBJ2-1	CASSVDSGGGNEQFF	TGTGCCAGCAGCGTAGACAGCGGGGGGGGCAATGAGCAGTTCTTC
.	TRBV15	.	TRBJ1-6	CASKGENNSPLHF	TGTGCCTCCAAGGGGGAAAATAATTCACCCCTCCACTTT
.	TRBV7-2	.	TRBJ2-7	CASSREGGESYEQYF	TGTGCCAGCAGCCGAGAAGGGGGGGAGAGTTACGAGCAGTACTTC
.	TRBV28	TRBD1	TRBJ2-1	CASSPPGQGTGEQFF	TGTGCCAGCAGTCCCCCGGGACAGGGGACCGGTGAGCAGTTCTTC
.	TRBV6-1	.	TRBJ2-3	CASSERAGRGTQYF	TGTGCCAGCAGTGAACGGGCGGGGCGTGGGACGCAGTATTTT
.	TRBV6-1	TRBD1	TRBJ2-5	CASGGGQGAETQYF	TGTGCCAGCGGGGGAGGACAGGGGGCCGAGACCCAGTACTTC
.	TRBV4-1	.	TRBJ1-2	CASSTQGNYGYTF	TGCGCCAGCAGCACACAGGGTAACTATGGCTACACCTTC
.	TRBV7-3	.	TRBJ2-1	CASSLNGGGEQFF	TGTGCCAGCAGCTTAAACGGCGGCGGTGAGCAGTTCTTC
.	TRBV9	.	TRBJ1-2	CASSVSPLANYGYTF	TGTGCCAGCAGCGTCTCCCCCCTCGCTAACTATGGCTACACCTTC
.	TRBV28	.	TRBJ1-4	CASLVRGPGEKLFF	TGTGCCAGCCTAGTACGCGGGCCCGGGGAAAAACTGTTTTTT
.	TRBV6-1	.	TRBJ2-5	CATNLHRGETQYF	TGTGCCACCAACCTACATAGGGGGGAGACCCAGTACTTC
.	TRBV9	TRBD1	TRBJ1-5	CASSVAAGGEPQHF	TGTGCCAGCAGCGTAGCCGCAGGGGGAGAGCCCCAGCATTTT
.	TRBV5-1	TRBD1	TRBJ2-5	CASSPRQGAYETQYF	TGCGCCAGCAGCCCAAGACAGGGGGCCTATGAGACCCAGTACTTC
.	TRBV5-4	.	TRBJ2-6	CASSSGTRSGANVLTF	TGTGCCAGCAGCTCCGGGACAAGATCTGGGGCCAACGTCCTGACTTTC
.	TRBV7-9	TRBD1	TRBJ2-3	CASSLVGQGGTDTQYF	TGTGCCAGCAGCTTAGTAGGGCAGGGGGGCACAGATACGCAGTATTTT
.	TRBV2	.	TRBJ2-7	CASWDTYYEQYF	TGTGCCAGCTGGGACACGTACTACGAGCAGTACTTC
.	TRBV27	TRBD1	TRBJ1-5	CASSPTGLEQPQHF	TGTGCCAGCAGTCCGACAGGGCTGGAGCAGCCCCAGCATTTT
few	TRBV30	.	TRBJ2-2	CASSQGGELFF	TGTGCCAGTTCCCAGGGCGGGGAGCTGTTTTTT
.	TRBV27	TRBD1	TRBJ2-7	CASSPRQGSTYEQYF	TGTGCCAGCAGTCCGAGACAGGGGTCAACCTACGAGCAGTACTTC
.	TRBV7-2	TRBD2	TRBJ2-3	CASSLGVAGNTDTQYF	TGTGCCAGCAGCTTAGGAGTAGCGGGGAACACAGATACGCAGTATTTT
.	TRBV4-3	.	TRBJ2-7	CASSQETGRTYEQYF	TGCGCCAGCAGCCAAGAAACAGGAAGGACCTACGAGCAGTACTTC
.	TRBV29-1	.	TRBJ1-4	CSVELGARGKLFF	TGCAGCGTTGAATTGGGGGCCCGGGGAAAACTGTTTTTT
.	TRBV5-8	TRBD2	TRBJ2-1	CARGPGLAAEQFF	TGTGCCAGGGGACCGGGACTAGCCGCTGAGCAGTTCTTC
.	TRBV9	.	TRBJ1-1	CASSGGHLEAFF	TGTGCCAGCAGCGGCGGACACCTTGAAGCTTTCTTT
.	TRBV29-1	.	TRBJ2-1	CSVEEGGVRGPYNEQFF	TGCAGCGTTGAAGAAGGCGGGGTCAGAGGCCCCTACAATGAGCAGTTCTTC
.	TRBV30	.	TRBJ1-5	CAWNDRIGGPQHF	TGTGCCTGGAATGATCGGATAGGGGGGCCCCAGCATTTT
many	TRBV7-9	TRBD1	TRBJ1-5	CASSTDRDSNQPQHF	TGTGCCAGCAGCACGGACAGGGATAGCAATCAGCCCCAGCATTTT
few	TRBV7-3	.	TRBJ2-5	CASSGRRQETQYF	TGTGCCAGCAGCGGGCGCCGCCAAGAGACCCAGTACTTC
.	TRBV2	.	TRBJ1-5	CASSTNIPRPQHF	TGTGCCAGCAGTACTAATATCCCTCGGCCCCAGCATTTT
few	TRBV7-2	.	TRBJ2-1	CASSFGFSYNEQFF	TGTGCCAGCAGCTTTGGCTTCTCCTACAATGAGCAGTTCTTC
few	TRBV6-1	TRBD1	TRBJ2-7	CASSPGTGGGEQYF	TGTGCCAGCAGCCCCGGGACAGGGGGCGGCGAGCAGTACTTC
few	TRBV18	TRBD1	TRBJ1-2	CASSPRQGRANYGYTF	TGTGCCAGCTCACCCCGACAGGGACGAGCTAACTATGGCTACACCTTC
once	TRBV7-5	.	TRBJ2-5	CARSPLTRREETQYF	TGTGCCAGAAGCCCCTTGACGAGGCGGGAAGAGACCCAGTACTTC